The 9 T cell receptor beta chains given below trace back to one sample, sequenced in a study of long-term antiretroviral therapy in people with HIV. Survey level was the resolution at which the v3.0 immunoSEQ assay ran. TCRdb keeps only in-frame clones here, not all; method: immunoSEQ multiplex PCR. Here the sample spans about 22,000 clones, about 85% being singletons. The sequencing here drew on unsorted PBMCs, taken roughly 4 years after starting antiretroviral therapy. These receptors were obtained from a man between 18 and 35 years old with HIV.

This clone was picked up one time. V is TRBV28 and J is TRBJ1-5; D not resolved. The CDR3 consists of 12 residues. The V gene lost 10 bases and the J gene lost 5 bases, with 12 bases spanning the gap. CDR1 and CDR2 from the germline V gene are MDHEN and SYDVKM. The CDR3 sequence is CATRGSDQPQHF. The CDR3 DNA sequence: TGTGCCACCCGAGGTTCCGATCAGCCCCAGCATTTT. Full variable domain (remainder filled in from reference TRBV28 and TRBJ1-5): DVKVTQSSRYLVKRTGEKVFLECVQDMDHENMFWYRQDPGLGLRLIYFSYDVKMKEKGDIPEGYSVSREKKERFSLILESASTNQTSMYLCATRGSDQPQHFGDGTRLSIL.

J is TRBJ1-6 and V is TRBV4-1, with D tentatively TRBD1 (6 bases). The length of the CDR3 is 15 residues. Germline loops: CDR1 MGHRA, CDR2 YSYEKL. V was pared by 4 bases and J by 8 bases, with 15 bases between. The CDR3 reads CASSPGTLWDSPLHF. The CDR3 bases are TGCGCCAGCAGCCCTGGGACACTTTGGGATTCACCCCTCCACTTT.

This chain joins TRBV7-9 and TRBJ1-1, with D possibly matching TRBD1 (5 bases). This CDR3 region has 15 residues. The germline V gene encodes CDR1 SEHNR and CDR2 FQNEAQ (reference sequence). Trimming left V 2 bases short and J 3 bases short, with 13 bases between. CDR3 nucleotide sequence: TGTGCCAGCAGCTTAAGTGTGAGGGGCGACACTGAAGCTTTCTTT. This gives the protein CASSLSVRGDTEAFF.

The V and J genes are TRBV10-2 and TRBJ2-2; 9 bases align to TRBD1. CDR1 is WSHSY and CDR2 is SAAADI in the germline V gene. The CDR3 consists of 16 residues. Trimming removed 7 bases from V and 2 bases from J; junction bases left unmatched: 8. The CDR3 sequence: CASNREDRGNTGELFF. The CDR3 DNA sequence: TGCGCCAGCAATCGAGAGGACAGGGGTAACACCGGGGAGCTGTTTTTT.

J is TRBJ1-1 and V is TRBV28; no clear D. The V end was cut by 7 bases, the J end by 8 bases, with 11 bases between. This CDR3 contains 11 residues. Per germline, CDR1 MDHEN and CDR2 SYDVKM. CDR3 sequence (DNA): TGTGCCAGCACCCTTTTTGACGAAGCTTTCTTT. Amino acid sequence: CASTLFDEAFF.

The CDR3 DNA follows: TGTGCCATCAGTGAGCAGACAGGGGGGGACGGGGAGCTGTTTTTT. Protein sequence: CAISEQTGGDGELFF. The chain combines TRBV10-3 with TRBJ2-2, with 9 bases identical to TRBD1. The CDR3 has 15 amino acids. V shed 2 bases, J shed 7 bases, and the junction held 5 bases outside the gene matches. The V gene's germline CDR1 is ENHRY and CDR2 SYGVKD.

The rearrangement links TRBV5-4 to TRBJ2-1; D might be TRBD2 (5 bases). This CDR3 comprises 16 residues. Trimming shortened V by 4 bases and J by 0 bases, and 14 bases separated the two germline ends. Germline lookup yields CDR1 SGHNT and CDR2 YYREEE (reference sequence). The CDR3 here is CASSPTGESSYNEQFF. CDR3 nucleotides: TGTGCCAGCAGCCCCACCGGGGAGAGCTCCTACAATGAGCAGTTCTTC.

The chain joins TRBV11-2 to TRBJ2-3; D may be TRBD1 or TRBD2 (5 bases each). The CDR3 has 15 amino acids. Trimming pared 6 bases from V and 0 bases from J, leaving 13 bases between. Germline CDR1 and CDR2: SGHAT and FQNNGV. The CDR3 is CASRPRGPSTDTQYF. CDR3 DNA sequence: TGTGCCAGCAGACCACGGGGCCCCAGCACAGATACGCAGTATTTT. Full variable domain (rest looked up from reference TRBV11-2 and TRBJ2-3): EAGVAQSPRYKIIEKRQSVAFWCNPISGHATLYWYQQILGQGPKLLIQFQNNGVVDDSQLPKDRFSAERLKGVDSTLKIQPAKLEDSAVYLCASRPRGPSTDTQYFGPGTRLTVL.

V is TRBV27 and J is TRBJ2-7; TRBD1 matches 7 bases. CDR1 is MNHEY and CDR2 is SMNVEV in the germline V gene (reference sequence). J lost 3 bases, V lost 5 bases, and 10 bases had no gene match. The CDR3 consists of 15 residues. CDR3 amino acids: CASSRSGTEIYEQYV. CDR3 nucleotides: TGTGCCAGCAGTAGATCCGGGACAGAAATCTACGAGCAGTACGTC.